Following are 32 T cell receptor beta chains from one sample sequenced in a study of blood T cells in healthy people across ages. The use of a sample-barcoded 5' primer and a J-beta primer mix characterized a second PCR of about 7 to 12 cycles. TCRdb re-analysed the 5' RACE reads in MiXCR, keeping a single row per CDR3 protein. The sample contains about 580,000 distinct CDR3 sequences, around 48% of which appear only once. Sequencing input: blood. The receptors stem from a man older than 75 in good health.

The V call is TRBV27, the J call TRBJ2-2; TRBD2 agrees at 10 bases. This CDR3 contains 21 residues. In germline, CDR1 is MNHEY, CDR2 SMNVEV (reference sequence). With 6 bases clipped from V and 6 bases from J, the junction kept 25 bases outside the gene matches. CDR3 loop: CASSPQVYGGLAVIFSGELFF. DNA of the CDR3: TGTGCCAGCAGCCCCCAGGTCTACGGCGGACTAGCGGTAATATTCTCCGGGGAGCTGTTTTTT.

This chain uses TRBV20-1 with TRBJ2-5; TRBD2 aligns across 7 bases. The CDR3 sequence is 14 residues long. Germline V gene data show CDR1 as DFQATT and CDR2 as SNEGSKA (reference sequence). Trimming took 5 bases from V and 3 from J; bases not matched to a gene: 9. CDR3 sequence (DNA): TGCAGTGCTGGGGCGGGAGTGTTAAAAGAGACCCAGTACTTC. This encodes CSAGAGVLKETQYF.

CDR3 in amino acids: CASSSHLGAQHF. CDR3 DNA sequence: TGTGCCAGCAGCTCCCACCTAGGAGCCCAGCATTTT. The chain is built from TRBV6-6 and TRBJ1-5; no reliable D call. Germline V gene lookup returns CDR1 MNHNY and CDR2 SVGAGI (reference sequence). Trimming cost V 6 bases and J 11 bases, with 14 bases left between them. CDR3 size: 12 residues.

The DNA for the CDR3 is TGTGCCAGCAGTGACCGCCTAGCGGGGTACGAGCAGTACTTC. It is translated as CASSDRLAGYEQYF. This rearrangement joins TRBV6-2 or TRBV6-3 to TRBJ2-7; the match to TRBD2 covers 9 bases. CDR1 and CDR2 (germline): MNHEY, SVGEGT. V trimming: 5 bases; J trimming: 4 bases; junction bases outside the gene matches: 6. The CDR3 consists of 14 residues.

The table lists this clonotype with a few counts. This chain joins TRBV12-3 or TRBV12-4 and TRBJ2-1; tentatively, D is TRBD1 (5 bases). CDR3 length equals 14 residues. V was clipped by 7 bases and J by 3 bases, with 13 bases between them. CDR3 nucleotide sequence: TGTGCCAGCACCCCCTCGACAGACTACAATGAGCAGTTCTTC. Its protein is CASTPSTDYNEQFF.

This clonotype was found a few times. The chain links TRBV6-5 to TRBJ2-2; D not certain. Looked up from germline, CDR1 is MNHEY and CDR2 is SVGAGI. V was shortened by 8 bases and J by 1 base, with 5 bases between the two germline ends. The CDR3 runs 12 residues. CDR3 residues: CASLRNTGELFF. The DNA of the CDR3 is TGTGCCAGCTTGAGGAACACCGGGGAGCTGTTTTTT.

There are a few counts of this clonotype. The rearrangement joins TRBV4-3 to TRBJ1-6; 7 bases align to TRBD1. Trimming took 4 bases from V and 6 from J; bases not matched to a gene: 9. Germline V lookup: CDR1 LGHNA, CDR2 YSLEER. The CDR3 runs to 16 residues. CDR3 DNA sequence: TGCGCCAGCAGCCCATATTCGACAGGGTTTAATTCACCCCTCCACTTT. Translating gives CASSPYSTGFNSPLHF.

This clonotype occurred many times. V and J are TRBV20-1 and TRBJ2-7; D might be TRBD1 (6 bases). This CDR3 contains 13 residues. Germline V lookup: CDR1 DFQATT, CDR2 SNEGSKA (reference sequence). Trimming pared 4 bases from V and 4 bases from J, leaving 14 bases between. DNA of the CDR3: TGCAGTGCTATGTTCAGGGGTCTGTACGAGCAGTACTTC. This codes for CSAMFRGLYEQYF.

About this clonotype: At one of its ends the junction is not consistent with the germline gene, which may arise from a read error. The chain links TRBV5-5 to TRBJ1-2, with D hard to call. The CDR3 has 15 amino acids. Per germline, CDR1 SGHKS and CDR2 YYEKEE (reference sequence). CDR3: CASSFSHSSNHGYTF. CDR3 in DNA: TGTGCCAGCAGCTTCAGCCACAGCTCTAACCATGGCTACACCTTC. Full variable domain (remainder filled in from reference TRBV5-5 and TRBJ1-2): DAGVTQSPTHLIKTRGQQVTLRCSPISGHKSVSWYQQVLGQGPQFIFQYYEKEERGRGNFPDRFSARQFPNYSSELNVNALLLGDSALYLCASSFSHSSNHGYTFGSGTRLTVV.

The CDR3 DNA follows: TGTGCCAGCAGCCAAGATAGCAGGAATGAGCAGTTCTTC. This gives the protein CASSQDSRNEQFF. The chain combines TRBV4-2 with TRBJ2-1; D remains ambiguous. CDR1 is LGHNA, CDR2 YNFKEQ, per germline. There are 13 residues in the CDR3. Trimming removed 0 bases at V and 7 bases at J, with 7 bases between.

This clonotype was recorded once. This rearrangement joins TRBV7-2 to TRBJ2-5, with 10 bases fitting TRBD2. CDR3 size: 15 residues. Germline V gene data show CDR1 as SGHTA and CDR2 as FQGNSA. With 1 base clipped from V and 4 bases from J, the junction kept 3 bases outside the gene matches. CDR3: CASSLGAGGGETQYF. The DNA for the CDR3 is TGTGCCAGCAGCTTAGGAGCGGGAGGGGGAGAGACCCAGTACTTC. Drawing the rest from reference TRBV7-2 and TRBJ2-5, the complete variable domain is GAGVSQSPSNKVTEKGKDVELRCDPISGHTALYWYRQSLGQGLEFLIYFQGNSAPDKSGLPSDRFSAERTGGSVSTLTIQRTQQEDSAVYLCASSLGAGGGETQYFGPGTRLLVL.

The chain combines TRBV25-1 with TRBJ2-7, with D perhaps matching TRBD1 (6 bases). TRBJ2-5 explains the end of the DNA better; the J call may be wrong. Germline assignment: CDR1 MGHDK and CDR2 SYGVNS. This CDR3 has 15 residues. This CDR3 reads CASSDRTRGYETQYF. Written as DNA, the CDR3 is TGTGCCAGCAGTGACCGTACAAGGGGGTACGAGACCCAGTACTTC.

This chain connects TRBV5-1 to TRBJ2-3; 7 bases agree with TRBD2. V gave up 0 bases and J gave up 2 bases; unmatched junction bases: 9. Germline V gene data show CDR1 as SGHRS and CDR2 as YFSETQ. The CDR3 loop spans 17 amino acids. As DNA, the CDR3 is TGCGCCAGCAGCTTGGCGTCCGCGGGAGCCCTCACAGATACGCAGTATTTT. Protein sequence: CASSLASAGALTDTQYF.

This clonotype was counted only a few times. The rearrangement uses TRBV5-1 and TRBJ2-1; 12 nucleotides match TRBD2. Per the germline V gene, CDR1 is SGHRS and CDR2 is YFSETQ. Trimming cost V 2 bases and J 5 bases; bases outside gene matches: 5. This CDR3 is built from 16 residues. CDR3 in DNA: TGCGCCAGCAGCTTCGGACTAGCGGGAACCAACAATGAGCAGTTCTTC. It is translated as CASSFGLAGTNNEQFF.

This rearrangement joins TRBV7-2 to TRBJ2-1, with no clear D. CDR1 is SGHTA, CDR2 FQGNSA, per germline. Trimming removed 5 bases from V and 7 bases from J, with 18 bases in between. The CDR3 consists of 15 residues. The CDR3 loop reads CASSPSSLSGNEQFF. The CDR3 nucleotides read TGTGCCAGCAGCCCGTCCAGTTTGTCCGGGAATGAGCAGTTCTTC.

This clonotype appeared a few times. This chain connects TRBV9 to TRBJ2-5; tentative D call: TRBD1 (8 bases). Germline-derived CDR1 and CDR2 are SGDLS and YYNGEE. The V and J ends lost 3 bases and 11 bases respectively, with 23 bases between them. The CDR3 spans 15 residues. The CDR3 sequence: CASSAGGQDHWEQYF. The CDR3 nucleotides are TGTGCCAGCAGCGCGGGGGGACAGGACCATTGGGAGCAGTACTTC.

The chain carries TRBV9 and TRBJ1-2; tentatively, D is TRBD1 (5 bases). The CDR3 is 15 residues long. Between the trimmed V and J ends, which lost 0 bases and 6 bases, there was a span of 15 bases. Germline assignment: CDR1 SGDLS and CDR2 YYNGEE. The CDR3 loop is CASSVVHRYQDGYTF. DNA of the CDR3: TGTGCCAGCAGCGTAGTTCACAGGTATCAGGATGGCTACACCTTC.

V gene TRBV7-2 combines with J gene TRBJ2-5; TRBD1 matches at 7 bases. Germline values: CDR1 SGHTA, CDR2 FQGNSA. This CDR3 contains 15 residues. V lost 6 bases and J lost 1; bases outside the gene matches: 8. The CDR3 coding sequence is TGTGCCAGCAGAAGGGGGCCGGCCTCCCAAGAGACCCAGTACTTC. This gives the protein CASRRGPASQETQYF.

This clonotype was found a few times. V is TRBV18 and J is TRBJ1-5, with 11 bases fitting TRBD1. Germline trimming cut 3 bases from V and 2 bases from J; bases unmatched to any gene: 6. The germline gives CDR1 KGHSH, CDR2 LQKENI. The CDR3 has 17 amino acids. The CDR3: CASSPLDRGPGNQPQHF. The DNA for the CDR3 is TGTGCCAGCTCACCGCTGGACAGGGGGCCAGGCAATCAGCCCCAGCATTTT.

In the case of this clonotype: Mismatch with germline at one junction end may stem from a read error. The CDR3 coding sequence is TGTGCCGGCAGGCGGACACCTGGTTGGTCCCAGCATTTT. Its protein is CAGRRTPGWSQHF. V is TRBV6-6 and J is TRBJ1-5; possibly TRBD1 for D (5 bases). The germline gives CDR1 MNHNY, CDR2 SVGAGI (reference sequence). There are 13 residues in the CDR3.

As concerns this clonotype: One end of the junction does not line up with germline, which may come from a read error. CDR3 in DNA: TGCAGCGTGACCGGGACTAGCGGGAGTAGCTGGGAACCAAGAAGAGAGCGGTTCTTC. It encodes CSVTGTSGSSWEPRRERFF. V gene TRBV29-1 combines with J gene TRBJ2-1; the match to TRBD2 covers 14 bases. CDR3 length equals 19 residues. CDR1 is SQVTM and CDR2 is ANQGSEA in the germline V gene.

The gene calls are TRBV7-9 and TRBJ1-4; the D is unclear. The germline V gene has CDR1 SEHNR and CDR2 FQNEAQ (reference sequence). V lost 5 bases and J 8 bases, leaving 12 bases between the germline ends. This CDR3 contains 13 residues. The DNA for the CDR3 is TGTGCCAGCAGCCCGCGGACGGAAGAAAAACTGTTTTTT. It is translated as CASSPRTEEKLFF.

This chain joins TRBV27 and TRBJ1-5; D is undetermined. This CDR3 is built from 14 residues. Trimming removed 9 bases at V and 0 bases at J, with 12 bases between. Germline CDR1 is MNHEY and CDR2 is SMNVEV (reference sequence). The CDR3 coding sequence is TGTGCCAGACGGAACCCTTATAGCAATCAGCCCCAGCATTTT. This translates into CARRNPYSNQPQHF.

V usage is TRBV7-9 and J usage is TRBJ2-3; D is unclear. CDR1 is SEHNR, CDR2 FQNEAQ, per germline (reference sequence). V was pared by 2 bases and J by 4 bases, with 7 bases between. The CDR3 spans 13 residues. The DNA of the CDR3 is TGTGCCAGCAGCTTATTCGTTCCAGATACGCAGTATTTT. Its translation: CASSLFVPDTQYF.

The V gene is TRBV20-1, the J gene TRBJ2-5; 9 nucleotides align to TRBD2. V shed 3 bases and J 4 bases; nucleotides not matched to a gene: 12. The CDR3 extends over 16 amino acids. The germline V gene has CDR1 DFQATT and CDR2 SNEGSKA (reference sequence). The CDR3 DNA is TGCAGTGCTAGTATCCCCAGCGGGGGGTTAGGAGAGACCCAGTACTTC. It translates to CSASIPSGGLGETQYF.

There are a few counts of this clonotype. The chain employs TRBV7-2 and TRBJ2-5, with 8 bases identical to TRBD2. Trimming removed 3 bases from V and 6 bases from J; junction bases left unmatched: 6. The CDR3 covers 14 residues. Germline values: CDR1 SGHTA, CDR2 FQGNSA. This chain's CDR3 is CASSLPGLVQTQYF. In DNA form, the CDR3 reads TGTGCCAGCAGCTTGCCGGGACTAGTACAGACCCAGTACTTC. The complete variable domain, with remaining parts taken from reference TRBV7-2 and TRBJ2-5, reads GAGVSQSPSNKVTEKGKDVELRCDPISGHTALYWYRQSLGQGLEFLIYFQGNSAPDKSGLPSDRFSAERTGGSVSTLTIQRTQQEDSAVYLCASSLPGLVQTQYFGPGTRLLVL.

V usage is TRBV6-2 or TRBV6-3 and J usage is TRBJ2-4; the D is unclear. The DNA end is a closer match to TRBJ2-5, so the J assignment may be wrong. The germline V gene encodes CDR1 MNHEY and CDR2 SVGEGT. There are 18 residues in the CDR3. CDR3 protein: CASSYLPDGSTWEETQYF. CDR3 nucleotide sequence: TGTGCCAGCAGTTATCTGCCGGATGGCTCGACTTGGGAAGAGACCCAGTACTTC.

The CDR3 loop reads CASSRGQEPDTQYF. As DNA, the CDR3 is TGTGCCAGCAGCCGAGGACAGGAGCCAGATACGCAGTATTTT. The chain carries TRBV7-9 and TRBJ2-3; 7 bases map to TRBD1. The CDR3 covers 14 residues. Unmatched junction bases numbered 6, after V lost 5 bases and J lost 4 bases. The germline V gene encodes CDR1 SEHNR and CDR2 FQNEAQ (reference sequence). The variable domain in full, completed from reference TRBV7-9 and TRBJ2-3, reads DTGVSQNPRHKITKRGQNVTFRCDPISEHNRLYWYRQTLGQGPEFLTYFQNEAQLEKSRLLSDRFSAERPKGSFSTLEIQRTEQGDSAMYLCASSRGQEPDTQYFGPGTRLTVL.

The rearrangement uses TRBV6-5 and TRBJ1-2; D is uncertain. Per the germline V gene, CDR1 is MNHEY and CDR2 is SVGAGI. The V end lost 7 bases, the J end lost 8 bases, and 14 bases lay between the germline ends. The CDR3 loop spans 12 amino acids. The CDR3: CASTPDEGGYTF. CDR3 nucleotide sequence: TGTGCCAGCACCCCCGACGAGGGCGGCTACACCTTC.

The table lists this clonotype with a few counts. This chain joins TRBV29-1 and TRBJ2-3, with TRBD2 matching over 13 bases. From germline, CDR1 is SQVTM and CDR2 ANQGSEA. The CDR3 totals 14 residues. V shed 4 bases and J 6 bases; nucleotides not matched to a gene: 4. The CDR3 sequence is CSVGGTSGIDTQYF. The CDR3 nucleotides read TGCAGCGTTGGGGGGACTAGCGGGATCGATACGCAGTATTTT.

The chain links TRBV6-6 to TRBJ1-2, with 7 nucleotides matching TRBD1. The CDR3 is made up of 16 amino acids. Germline loops: CDR1 MNHNY, CDR2 SVGAGI (reference sequence). CDR3 protein: CPGSTQGGPRFGGYTF. The CDR3, as DNA: TGTCCCGGCAGTACACAAGGGGGCCCCAGGTTTGGTGGCTACACCTTC.

V gene TRBV20-1 combines with J gene TRBJ1-2; D not resolved. Between the trimmed V and J ends, which lost 0 bases and 4 bases, there was a span of 18 bases. Germline-derived CDR1 and CDR2 are DFQATT and SNEGSKA (reference sequence). The CDR3 contains 16 residues. For the CDR3, the DNA is TGCAGTGCTAGAGATATTATGAGGGATCGGCTCTATGGCTACACCTTC. It codes for CSARDIMRDRLYGYTF.